The subject of this entry is one T cell receptor (beta chain). The antigen is undetermined. This CDR3 has 14 residues. Trimming at V came to 3 bases and at J to 2 bases, leaving 3 bases not matched to a gene. Looked up from germline, CDR1 is DFQATT and CDR2 is SNEGSKA (reference sequence). All sequencing subjects had displayed CD8+CD57+ cell expansion on flow cytometry. In all patients, the disease was severe acquired aplastic anemia. This entry belongs to a study of CD8+CD57+ T cells in acquired aplastic anemia. Study as a whole: DNA from sorted CD4+ and CD8+ cells averaged about 3.2 ug. Regarding the study as a whole: Roughly 30 sequences, all CD8+ CDR3, were shared between patients and controls. Patients did not significantly differ from controls in CD8+ Simpson's diversity.

Investigators profiled TCR beta VDJ and CDR3 from genomic DNA template. MiXCR was run by TCRdb on the reads, yielding one entry per CDR3 protein. The table records some 160,000 distinct CDR3 sequences, more than 40% of them present only once. V gene TRBV20-1 combines with J gene TRBJ1-5, with TRBD1 matching 8 bases. The material sequenced was sorted CD4+, CD8+, or CD8+CD57+ T cells (not recorded which) from PBMCs. The sequence derives from a human donor with aplastic anemia. The CDR3: CSASPTGGNQPQHF. The CDR3, as DNA: TGCAGTGCTAGCCCGACAGGGGGCAATCAGCCCCAGCATTTT.